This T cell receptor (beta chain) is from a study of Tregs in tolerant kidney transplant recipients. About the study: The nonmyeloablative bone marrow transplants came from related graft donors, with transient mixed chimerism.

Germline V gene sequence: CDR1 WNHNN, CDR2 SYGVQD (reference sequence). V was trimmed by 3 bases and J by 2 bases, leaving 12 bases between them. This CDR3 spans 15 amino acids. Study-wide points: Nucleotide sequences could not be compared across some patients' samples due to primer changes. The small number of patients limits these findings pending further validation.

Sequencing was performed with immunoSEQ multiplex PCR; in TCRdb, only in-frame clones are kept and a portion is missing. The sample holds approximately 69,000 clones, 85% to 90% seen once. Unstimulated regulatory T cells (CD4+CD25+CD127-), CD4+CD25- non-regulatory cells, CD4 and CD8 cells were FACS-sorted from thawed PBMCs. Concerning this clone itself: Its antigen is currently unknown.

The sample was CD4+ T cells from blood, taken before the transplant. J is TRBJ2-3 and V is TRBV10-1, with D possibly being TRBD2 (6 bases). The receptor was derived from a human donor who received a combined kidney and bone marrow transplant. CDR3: CASSDTGLNTDTQYF. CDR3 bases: TGCGCCAGCAGTGATACAGGACTAAACACAGATACGCAGTATTTT.